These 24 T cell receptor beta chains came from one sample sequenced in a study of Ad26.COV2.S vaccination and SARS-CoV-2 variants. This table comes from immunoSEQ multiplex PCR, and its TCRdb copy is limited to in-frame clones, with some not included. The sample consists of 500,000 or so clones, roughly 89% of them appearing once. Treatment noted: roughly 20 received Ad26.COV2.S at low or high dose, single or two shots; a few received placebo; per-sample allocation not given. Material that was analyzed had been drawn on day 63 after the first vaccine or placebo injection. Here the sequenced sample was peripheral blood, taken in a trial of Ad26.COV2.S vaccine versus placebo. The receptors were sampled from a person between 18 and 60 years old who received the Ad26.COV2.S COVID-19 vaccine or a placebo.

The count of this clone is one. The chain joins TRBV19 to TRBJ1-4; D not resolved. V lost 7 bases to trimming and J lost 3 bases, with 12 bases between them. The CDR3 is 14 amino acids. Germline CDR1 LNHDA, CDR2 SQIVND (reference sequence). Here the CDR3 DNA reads TGTGCCAGTACCCGGGTGGTCTCTAATGAAAAACTGTTTTTT. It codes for CASTRVVSNEKLFF.

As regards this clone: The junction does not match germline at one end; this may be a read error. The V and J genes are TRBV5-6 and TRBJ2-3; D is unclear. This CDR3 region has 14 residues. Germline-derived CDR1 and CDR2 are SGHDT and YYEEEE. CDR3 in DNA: TGTGCCCGCAGCCAAGATCACACCACAGATACGCAGTATTTT. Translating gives CARSQDHTTDTQYF. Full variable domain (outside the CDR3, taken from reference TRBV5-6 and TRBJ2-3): DAGVTQSPTHLIKTRGQQVTLRCSPKSGHDTVSWYQQALGQGPQFIFQYYEEEERQRGNFPDRFSGHQFPNYSSELNVNALLLGDSALYLCARSQDHTTDTQYFGPGTRLTVL.

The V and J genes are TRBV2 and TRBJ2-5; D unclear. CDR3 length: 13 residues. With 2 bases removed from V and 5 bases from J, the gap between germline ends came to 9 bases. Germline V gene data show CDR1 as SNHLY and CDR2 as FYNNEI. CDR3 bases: TGTGCCAGCAGTGAAAGATCGTGGGAGACCCAGTACTTC. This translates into CASSERSWETQYF.

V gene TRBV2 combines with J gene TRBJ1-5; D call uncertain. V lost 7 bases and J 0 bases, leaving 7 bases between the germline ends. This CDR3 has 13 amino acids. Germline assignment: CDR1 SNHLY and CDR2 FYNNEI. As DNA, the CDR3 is TGTGCCAGCAAGAGAGATAGCAATCAGCCCCAGCATTTT. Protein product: CASKRDSNQPQHF. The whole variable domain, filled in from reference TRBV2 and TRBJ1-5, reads EPEVTQTPSHQVTQMGQEVILRCVPISNHLYFYWYRQILGQKVEFLVSFYNNEISEKSEIFDDQFSVERPDGSNFTLKIRSTKLEDSAMYFCASKRDSNQPQHFGDGTRLSIL.

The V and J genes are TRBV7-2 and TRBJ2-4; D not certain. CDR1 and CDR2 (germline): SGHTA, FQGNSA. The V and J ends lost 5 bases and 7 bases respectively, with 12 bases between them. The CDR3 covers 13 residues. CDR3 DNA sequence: TGTGCCAGCAGCACCTCGTTGGGGAACATTCAGTACTTC. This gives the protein CASSTSLGNIQYF.

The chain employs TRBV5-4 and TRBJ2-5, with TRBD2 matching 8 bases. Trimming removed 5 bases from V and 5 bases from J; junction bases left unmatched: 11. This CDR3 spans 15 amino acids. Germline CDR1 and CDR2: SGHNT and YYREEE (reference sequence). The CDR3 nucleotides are TGTGCCAGCAGTGGCGTCGCGGGAGGTCAGGAGACCCAGTACTTC. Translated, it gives CASSGVAGGQETQYF.

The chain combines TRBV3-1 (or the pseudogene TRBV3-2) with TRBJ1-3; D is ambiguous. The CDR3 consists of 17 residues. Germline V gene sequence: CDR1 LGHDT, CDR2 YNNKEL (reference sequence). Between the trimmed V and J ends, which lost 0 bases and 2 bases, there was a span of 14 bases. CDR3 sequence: CASSQDLSPRAGNTIYF. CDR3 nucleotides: TGTGCCAGCAGCCAAGACTTGAGCCCTAGGGCTGGAAACACCATATATTTT.

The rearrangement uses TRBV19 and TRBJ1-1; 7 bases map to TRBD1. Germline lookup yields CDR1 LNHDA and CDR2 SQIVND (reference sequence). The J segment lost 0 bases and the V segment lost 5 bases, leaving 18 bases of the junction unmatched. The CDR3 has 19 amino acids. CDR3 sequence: CASSDSFGGTDYMNTEAFF. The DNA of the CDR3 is TGTGCCAGTAGTGACTCATTCGGGGGGACAGACTACATGAACACTGAAGCTTTCTTT.

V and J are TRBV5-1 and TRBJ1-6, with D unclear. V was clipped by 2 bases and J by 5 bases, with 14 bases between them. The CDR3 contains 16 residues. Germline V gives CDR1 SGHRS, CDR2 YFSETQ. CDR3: CASSFLPGTDNSPLHF. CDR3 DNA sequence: TGCGCCAGCAGCTTTCTGCCGGGAACCGATAATTCACCCCTCCACTTT.

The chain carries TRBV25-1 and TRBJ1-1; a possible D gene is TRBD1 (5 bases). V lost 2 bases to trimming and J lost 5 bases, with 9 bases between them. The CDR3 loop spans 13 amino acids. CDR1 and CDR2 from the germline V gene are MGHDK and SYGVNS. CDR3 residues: CASSEGGWTEAFF. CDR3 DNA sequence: TGTGCCAGCAGTGAAGGGGGTTGGACTGAAGCTTTCTTT.

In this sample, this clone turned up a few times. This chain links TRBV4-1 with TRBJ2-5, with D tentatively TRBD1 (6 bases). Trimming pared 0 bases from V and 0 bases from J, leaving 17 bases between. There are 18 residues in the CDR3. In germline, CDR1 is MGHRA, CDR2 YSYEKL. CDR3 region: CASSQDEARGPYQETQYF. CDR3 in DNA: TGCGCCAGCAGCCAAGATGAGGCCAGGGGACCTTACCAAGAGACCCAGTACTTC.

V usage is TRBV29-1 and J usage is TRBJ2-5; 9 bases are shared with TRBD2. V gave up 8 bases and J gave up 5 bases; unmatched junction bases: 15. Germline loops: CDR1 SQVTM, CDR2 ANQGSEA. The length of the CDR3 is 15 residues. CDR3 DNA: TGCAGCATCTCCGGGCTAGCGGGAAGGGGGGAGACCCAGTACTTC. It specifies CSISGLAGRGETQYF.

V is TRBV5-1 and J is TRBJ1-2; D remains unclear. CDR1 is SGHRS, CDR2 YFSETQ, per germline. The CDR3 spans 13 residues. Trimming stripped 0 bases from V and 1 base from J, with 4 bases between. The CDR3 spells CASSLDVNYGYTF. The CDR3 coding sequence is TGCGCCAGCAGCTTGGATGTTAACTATGGCTACACCTTC. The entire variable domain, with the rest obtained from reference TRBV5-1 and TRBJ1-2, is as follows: KAGVTQTPRYLIKTRGQQVTLSCSPISGHRSVSWYQQTPGQGLQFLFEYFSETQRNKGNFPGRFSGRQFSNSRSEMNVSTLELGDSALYLCASSLDVNYGYTFGSGTRLTVV.

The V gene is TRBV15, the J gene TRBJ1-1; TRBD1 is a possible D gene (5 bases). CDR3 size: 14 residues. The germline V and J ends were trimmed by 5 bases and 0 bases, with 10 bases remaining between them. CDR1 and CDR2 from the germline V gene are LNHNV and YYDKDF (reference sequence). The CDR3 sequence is CATSGGDMNTEAFF. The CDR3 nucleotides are TGTGCCACCAGCGGGGGGGATATGAACACTGAAGCTTTCTTT.

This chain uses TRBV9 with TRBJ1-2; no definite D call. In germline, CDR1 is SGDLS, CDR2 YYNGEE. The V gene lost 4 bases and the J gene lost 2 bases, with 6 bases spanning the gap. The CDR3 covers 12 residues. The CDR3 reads CASSNGNYGYTF. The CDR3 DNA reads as TGTGCCAGCAGCAACGGGAACTATGGCTACACCTTC.

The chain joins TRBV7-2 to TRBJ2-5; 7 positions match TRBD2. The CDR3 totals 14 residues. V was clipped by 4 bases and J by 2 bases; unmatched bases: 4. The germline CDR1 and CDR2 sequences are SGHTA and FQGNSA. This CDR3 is CASSSQRGQETQYF. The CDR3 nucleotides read TGTGCCAGCAGCTCCCAGCGGGGTCAAGAGACCCAGTACTTC.

DNA of the CDR3: TGCAGCGCGGGGGACGGGTGGTATGGCTACACCTTC. This codes for CSAGDGWYGYTF. The J gene is TRBJ1-2, the V gene TRBV29-1; TRBD1 might be the D (5 bases). Germline-derived CDR1 and CDR2 are SQVTM and ANQGSEA. This CDR3 has 12 residues. V was clipped by 7 bases and J by 5 bases, with 14 bases between them.

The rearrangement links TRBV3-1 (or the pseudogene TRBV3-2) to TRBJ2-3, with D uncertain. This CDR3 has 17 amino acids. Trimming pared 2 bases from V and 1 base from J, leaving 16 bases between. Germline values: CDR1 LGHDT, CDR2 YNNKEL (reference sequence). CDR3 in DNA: TGTGCCAGCAGCCAATGGGAACTCCTCCTTGGCACAGATACGCAGTATTTT. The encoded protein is CASSQWELLLGTDTQYF.

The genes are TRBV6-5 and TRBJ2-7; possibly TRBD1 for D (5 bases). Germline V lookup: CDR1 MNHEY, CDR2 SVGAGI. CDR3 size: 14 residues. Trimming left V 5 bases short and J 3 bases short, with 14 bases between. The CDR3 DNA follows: TGTGCCAGCAGTAAGACAGATTCCCACTACGAGCAGTACTTC. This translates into CASSKTDSHYEQYF.

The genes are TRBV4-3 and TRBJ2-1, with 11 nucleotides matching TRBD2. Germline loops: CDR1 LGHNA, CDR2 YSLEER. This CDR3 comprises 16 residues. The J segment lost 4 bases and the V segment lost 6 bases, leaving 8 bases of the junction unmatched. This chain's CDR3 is CASRVGLAGGYNEQFF. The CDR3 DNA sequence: TGCGCCAGCAGAGTAGGTCTAGCGGGAGGTTACAATGAGCAGTTCTTC.

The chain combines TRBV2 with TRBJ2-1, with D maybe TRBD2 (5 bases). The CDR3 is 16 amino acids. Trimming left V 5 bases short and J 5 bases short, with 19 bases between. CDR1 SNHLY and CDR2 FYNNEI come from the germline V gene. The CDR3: CASSPRALSYDNEQFF. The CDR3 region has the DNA TGTGCCAGCAGTCCGCGGGCCCTAAGCTACGACAATGAGCAGTTCTTC.

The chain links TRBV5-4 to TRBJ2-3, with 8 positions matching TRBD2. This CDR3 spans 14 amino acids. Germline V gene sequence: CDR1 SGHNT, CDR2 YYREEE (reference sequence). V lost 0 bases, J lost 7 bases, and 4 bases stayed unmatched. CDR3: CASSLAGGEHTQYF. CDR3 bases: TGTGCCAGCAGCTTGGCGGGAGGGGAGCATACGCAGTATTTT.

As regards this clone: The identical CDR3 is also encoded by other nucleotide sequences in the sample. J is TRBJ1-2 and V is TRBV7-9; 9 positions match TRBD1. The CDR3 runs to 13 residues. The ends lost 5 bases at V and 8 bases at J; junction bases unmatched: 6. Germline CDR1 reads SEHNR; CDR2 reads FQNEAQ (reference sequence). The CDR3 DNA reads TGTGCCAGCAGCCTAGGACAGGGGTACGGCTACACCTTC. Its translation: CASSLGQGYGYTF.

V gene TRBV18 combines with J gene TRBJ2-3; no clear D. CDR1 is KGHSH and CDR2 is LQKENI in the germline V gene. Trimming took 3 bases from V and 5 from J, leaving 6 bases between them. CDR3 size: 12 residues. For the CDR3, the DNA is TGTGCCAGCTCACCTCTGGTAGATACGCAGTATTTT. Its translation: CASSPLVDTQYF. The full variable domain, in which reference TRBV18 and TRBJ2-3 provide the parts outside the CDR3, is NAGVMQNPRHLVRRRGQEARLRCSPMKGHSHVYWYRQLPEEGLKFMVYLQKENIIDESGMPKERFSAEFPKEGPSILRIQQVVRGDSAAYFCASSPLVDTQYFGPGTRLTVL.